A single sample is the source of the 7 T cell receptor beta chains below, sequenced in a study of glioma-infiltrating T cells after dendritic cell vaccination. As for time point: after dendritic cell vaccination, including at tumor progression/relapse. Sequencing was performed with immunoSEQ multiplex PCR; in TCRdb, only in-frame clones are kept and a portion is missing. Here the sample spans fewer than 70,000 clones, about 83% being singletons. Sequencing used blood, obtained after dendritic cell vaccination. These receptors were taken from a human donor with glioblastoma.

This chain joins TRBV5-6 and TRBJ1-5; D is possibly TRBD1 (5 bases). The CDR3 has 15 residues. V was pared by 4 bases and J by 3 bases, with 14 bases between. The V gene's germline CDR1 is SGHDT and CDR2 YYEEEE. The DNA of the CDR3 is TGTGCCAGCAGCCCGTCGCACAGGTTCAATCAGCCCCAGCATTTT. The encoded protein is CASSPSHRFNQPQHF.

The CDR3 DNA reads as TGTGCCAGCAGCTTAGTGGGACAGGGATATAGCAATCAGCCCCAGCATTTT. It codes for CASSLVGQGYSNQPQHF. This rearrangement joins TRBV7-2 to TRBJ1-5; 9 bases agree with TRBD1. Losses at the gene ends were 1 base for V and 0 bases for J; bases not matched to a gene: 4. The CDR3 sequence is 17 residues long. Germline V gene data show CDR1 as SGHTA and CDR2 as FQGNSA. Full variable domain (outside the CDR3, taken from reference TRBV7-2 and TRBJ1-5): GAGVSQSPSNKVTEKGKDVELRCDPISGHTALYWYRQSLGQGLEFLIYFQGNSAPDKSGLPSDRFSAERTGGSVSTLTIQRTQQEDSAVYLCASSLVGQGYSNQPQHFGDGTRLSIL.

The chain uses TRBV7-2 and TRBJ2-5; weak D call: TRBD2 (6 bases). The CDR3 is 16 residues long. Germline V gives CDR1 SGHTA, CDR2 FQGNSA. The V end was cut by 5 bases, the J end by 5 bases, with 21 bases between. DNA of the CDR3: TGTGCCAGCAGCCCCCGGGCCTTTCTTGGGGGGGAGACCCAGTACTTC. Translating it yields CASSPRAFLGGETQYF.

The sample holds one count of this clone. The chain links TRBV5-6 to TRBJ1-2; 9 positions match TRBD1. The CDR3 runs 14 residues. The germline V gene has CDR1 SGHDT and CDR2 YYEEEE. Trimming at V came to 4 bases and at J to 1 base, leaving 2 bases not matched to a gene. The CDR3 protein is CASSADRGNYGYTF. CDR3 nucleotides: TGTGCCAGCAGCGCGGACAGGGGTAACTATGGCTACACCTTC.

The chain couples TRBV27 to TRBJ1-1, with 8 bases fitting TRBD1. The CDR3 spans 14 residues. The V gene's germline CDR1 is MNHEY and CDR2 SMNVEV (reference sequence). The J segment lost 4 bases and the V segment lost 2 bases, leaving 3 bases of the junction unmatched. CDR3 region: CASSLAGQGTEAFF. The CDR3 DNA reads TGTGCCAGCAGTTTAGCCGGACAGGGCACTGAAGCTTTCTTT.

Note on this clone: This sample includes further DNA sequences coding for the same CDR3. The chain uses TRBV20-1 and TRBJ2-5; D not certain. V lost 3 bases and J lost 5, with 4 bases in between. CDR1 and CDR2 from the germline V gene are DFQATT and SNEGSKA (reference sequence). The CDR3 totals 10 residues. CDR3 amino acids: CSARRETQYF. For the CDR3, the DNA is TGCAGTGCTAGGAGGGAGACCCAGTACTTC.

This clone has just one count. The chain links TRBV4-3 to TRBJ2-1, with a tentative D call TRBD1 (6 bases). This CDR3 is 17 amino acids long. Trimming took off 3 bases at V and 5 bases at J, with 20 bases between the two ends. Germline V lookup: CDR1 LGHNA, CDR2 YSLEER. This chain's CDR3 is CASSHRVDRISHNEQFF. CDR3 bases: TGCGCCAGCAGCCACCGGGTGGACAGAATTTCCCACAATGAGCAGTTCTTC.